This T cell receptor beta chain was observed in a study of molecular identifiers for immune sequencing clone quantification. This clonotype was seen at least ten times. The target antigen is unknown. Sorting was used to obtain naive CD8 T cells (CD8+CD4-CCR7+CD45RA+). It was with previously described methods and listed TCR primers that bulk TCR libraries were made. Using its own MiXCR run on the PCR reads, TCRdb lists one record per CDR3 protein. Of some 580,000 distinct CDR3 sequences listed, 25% are singletons. Whole-study results and caveats: The share of molecules held by clones above 20 RNA copies was over 99% in effector cells and under 1% in naive cells. Barcodes shared by identical TCR molecules could lead to underestimated sizes of highly expanded clones.

Between the trimmed V and J ends, which lost 2 bases and 1 base, there was a span of 9 bases. The germline gives CDR1 MGHRA, CDR2 YSYEKL. This CDR3 contains 14 residues. This sequence was found in a human donor in good health. Some libraries in this study had Jurkat cell RNA spiked in. The chain has TRBV4-1 and TRBJ2-7; D might be TRBD1 (6 bases). Material: naive CD8+ T cells from blood, with Jurkat cell RNA spiked in. Subset indicated: FACS-sorted CD8+CD4-CCR7+CD45RA+ naive T cells. DNA of the CDR3: TGCGCCAGCAGCCAAACAACAGGGTCCTACGAGCAGTACTTC. It is translated as CASSQTTGSYEQYF.